This record looks at one TCR beta chain sequence and its context. As originally analysed: Estimation of nucleated cell counts relied on the amplification of reference gene primers. Only in-frame clones appear in the TCRdb table, and some are missing; sequencing was by immunoSEQ multiplex PCR. V and J calls and clone size are copied from that table; D and trimming were computed from the DNA. The table shows 80,000 to 90,000 clones, with about four fifths occurring only once. The record originates from a study of blood T cell repertoires in COVID-19. Looking at the study overall: Spain, Italy and the United States supplied samples that represented acute and convalescent COVID-19. The analysed material was cDNA or gDNA that came from T cells, B-cell-depleted T cells, or PBMCs.

Germline V CDR1 and CDR2: SNHLY, FYNNEI. The ends were cut back, 7 bases at V and 1 base at J, with 13 bases in the middle. This CDR3 spans 14 amino acids. The sample consisted of peripheral blood. The chain joins TRBV2 to TRBJ1-2; possibly TRBD1 for D (5 bases). The TCR sequence derives from a woman in her sixties or seventies with acute or convalescent COVID-19. CDR3 sequence (DNA): TGTGCCAGCACGCGACAGTCTTATAACTATGGCTACACCTTC. Protein product: CASTRQSYNYGYTF.